The rows below give T cell receptor beta chains drawn from one sample of a study of shared clonotypes between healthy human individuals. The repertoire was sequenced with immunoSEQ multiplex PCR; TCRdb's copy has only in-frame clones and lacks some. The sample carries about 470,000 clones, 70% to 80% recorded once. The sample consisted of PBMCs. These receptors all come from a woman in her thirties or forties in good health. Some clones in this sample may be carry-over from other donors' samples. Both conserved end residues are part of each CDR3. The D gene is left open where the match is weak. Clone size is not always given. Where it is, it says once, few, many or a class for expanded clones.

j_gene: TRBJ2-3; d_gene: TRBD2; v_gene: TRBV2; abundance: -; CDR3aa: CASNLAGAEDTQYF; CDR3nt: TGTGCCAGCAATTTAGCGGGAGCGGAAGATACGCAGTATTTT
j_gene: TRBJ1-1; d_gene: -; v_gene: TRBV10-3; abundance: -; CDR3aa: CAISGVGMNTEAFF; CDR3nt: TGTGCCATCAGTGGGGTAGGGATGAACACTGAAGCTTTCTTT
j_gene: TRBJ1-1; d_gene: -; v_gene: TRBV2; abundance: -; CDR3aa: CASIGLAWGTEAFF; CDR3nt: TGTGCCAGCATAGGACTGGCCTGGGGCACTGAAGCTTTCTTT
j_gene: TRBJ2-5; d_gene: TRBD2; v_gene: TRBV4-2; abundance: -; CDR3aa: CASSHHRGTSGSQETQYF; CDR3nt: TGTGCCAGCAGCCACCACAGAGGGACTAGCGGGAGCCAAGAGACCCAGTACTTC
j_gene: TRBJ1-1; d_gene: -; v_gene: TRBV25-1; abundance: many; CDR3aa: CASSGAGRNTEAFF; CDR3nt: TGTGCCAGCAGTGGGGCAGGACGGAACACTGAAGCTTTCTTT
j_gene: TRBJ2-5; d_gene: TRBD1; v_gene: TRBV7-3; abundance: -; CDR3aa: CASSSRTGGRETQYF; CDR3nt: TGTGCCAGCAGCTCTCGGACAGGGGGCCGAGAGACCCAGTACTTC
j_gene: TRBJ2-2; d_gene: -; v_gene: TRBV28; abundance: -; CDR3aa: CASSFPSGRDNTGELFF; CDR3nt: TGTGCCAGCAGTTTCCCCTCCGGGCGGGACAACACCGGGGAGCTGTTTTTT
j_gene: TRBJ2-1; d_gene: -; v_gene: TRBV7-2; abundance: -; CDR3aa: CASSLGGAPNEQFF; CDR3nt: TGTGCCAGCAGCTTAGGCGGAGCCCCCAATGAGCAGTTCTTC
j_gene: TRBJ1-2; d_gene: TRBD1; v_gene: TRBV29-1; abundance: -; CDR3aa: CSVARTGDYGYTF; CDR3nt: TGCAGCGTTGCAAGGACAGGGGATTATGGCTACACCTTC
j_gene: TRBJ2-1; d_gene: -; v_gene: TRBV5-6; abundance: -; CDR3aa: CASSLNPGSQFF; CDR3nt: TGTGCCAGCAGCTTGAATCCGGGCAGTCAGTTCTTC
j_gene: TRBJ2-7; d_gene: TRBD2; v_gene: TRBV10-3; abundance: few; CDR3aa: CAISEGLAGGPYEQYF; CDR3nt: TGTGCCATCAGTGAGGGACTAGCGGGAGGCCCCTACGAGCAGTACTTC
j_gene: TRBJ2-1; d_gene: TRBD1; v_gene: TRBV7-3; abundance: -; CDR3aa: CASSLGQGLAHEQFF; CDR3nt: TGTGCCAGCAGCCTTGGACAGGGGTTAGCGCATGAGCAGTTCTTC
j_gene: TRBJ2-1; d_gene: -; v_gene: TRBV4-1; abundance: -; CDR3aa: CASSQDPRFEQFF; CDR3nt: TGCGCCAGCAGCCAAGACCCCCGTTTTGAGCAGTTCTTC
j_gene: TRBJ1-5; d_gene: TRBD1; v_gene: TRBV10-1; abundance: -; CDR3aa: CASRDLGQGKPQHF; CDR3nt: TGCGCCAGCAGGGACTTGGGACAGGGGAAGCCCCAGCATTTT
j_gene: TRBJ2-5; d_gene: TRBD1; v_gene: TRBV29-1; abundance: -; CDR3aa: CSARTGEETQYF; CDR3nt: TGCAGCGCAAGGACAGGAGAAGAGACCCAGTACTTC
j_gene: TRBJ2-3; d_gene: -; v_gene: TRBV7-8; abundance: -; CDR3aa: CASSLVQGGTDTQYF; CDR3nt: TGTGCCAGCAGCTTAGTACAGGGGGGGACAGATACGCAGTATTTT
j_gene: TRBJ2-5; d_gene: TRBD2; v_gene: TRBV5-4; abundance: few; CDR3aa: CASSPTPGLAEQETQYF; CDR3nt: TGTGCCAGCAGCCCCACCCCGGGACTAGCGGAACAAGAGACCCAGTACTTC
j_gene: TRBJ2-2; d_gene: -; v_gene: TRBV19; abundance: few; CDR3aa: CASTRREGLSGELFF; CDR3nt: TGTGCCAGTACCCGGCGGGAAGGGCTCAGCGGGGAGCTGTTTTTT
j_gene: TRBJ1-5; d_gene: -; v_gene: TRBV7-9; abundance: few; CDR3aa: CASSYKDQPQHF; CDR3nt: TGTGCCAGCAGCTACAAGGATCAGCCCCAGCATTTT
j_gene: TRBJ2-5; d_gene: -; v_gene: TRBV5-1; abundance: few; CDR3aa: CASSTQVQETQYF; CDR3nt: TGCGCCAGCAGCACACAGGTCCAAGAGACCCAGTACTTC
j_gene: TRBJ2-7; d_gene: TRBD2; v_gene: TRBV6-1; abundance: -; CDR3aa: CASTAGVEQYF; CDR3nt: TGTGCCAGCACCGCGGGAGTCGAGCAGTACTTC
j_gene: TRBJ2-7; d_gene: -; v_gene: TRBV30; abundance: -; CDR3aa: CAWSPSTRREQYF; CDR3nt: TGTGCCTGGAGTCCCTCGACTAGAAGGGAGCAGTACTTC
j_gene: TRBJ2-1; d_gene: -; v_gene: TRBV9; abundance: -; CDR3aa: CASTLDGVGYNEQFF; CDR3nt: TGTGCCAGCACCCTCGACGGGGTTGGTTACAATGAGCAGTTCTTC
j_gene: TRBJ2-2; d_gene: -; v_gene: TRBV14; abundance: few; CDR3aa: CASSQSNSAGANTGELFF; CDR3nt: TGTGCCAGCAGCCAATCAAATTCGGCAGGCGCGAACACCGGGGAGCTGTTTTTT
j_gene: TRBJ2-3; d_gene: -; v_gene: TRBV4-2; abundance: -; CDR3aa: CASSQDRGARRTDTQYF; CDR3nt: TGTGCCAGCAGCCAAGATCGGGGGGCTAGACGCACAGATACGCAGTATTTT
j_gene: TRBJ2-7; d_gene: TRBD1; v_gene: TRBV18; abundance: -; CDR3aa: CASSHSGTGVYEQYF; CDR3nt: TGTGCCAGCTCACATTCCGGGACAGGGGTATACGAGCAGTACTTC
j_gene: TRBJ2-3; d_gene: -; v_gene: TRBV10-2; abundance: few; CDR3aa: CASNLILQGVVIAGTDTQYF; CDR3nt: TGCGCCAGCAATCTTATTCTACAGGGAGTCGTTATAGCGGGCACAGATACGCAGTATTTT
j_gene: TRBJ2-4; d_gene: -; v_gene: TRBV28; abundance: -; CDR3aa: CASNPGRKNIQYF; CDR3nt: TGTGCCAGCAATCCGGGGCGCAAAAACATTCAGTACTTC
j_gene: TRBJ1-1; d_gene: -; v_gene: TRBV25-1; abundance: -; CDR3aa: CASSEWRNTEAFF; CDR3nt: TGTGCCAGCAGTGAATGGAGGAACACTGAAGCTTTCTTT
j_gene: TRBJ2-1; d_gene: -; v_gene: TRBV18; abundance: few; CDR3aa: CASSPGTLPDNEQFF; CDR3nt: TGTGCCAGCTCACCCGGGACACTCCCTGACAATGAGCAGTTCTTC
j_gene: TRBJ2-2; d_gene: TRBD2; v_gene: TRBV6-4; abundance: -; CDR3aa: CASRWTSGSTGELFF; CDR3nt: TGTGCCAGCAGATGGACTAGCGGGAGCACCGGGGAGCTGTTTTTT
j_gene: TRBJ1-1; d_gene: -; v_gene: TRBV5-1; abundance: -; CDR3aa: CASSLAGQGSTEAFF; CDR3nt: TGCGCCAGCAGCTTGGCCGGGCAGGGGTCCACTGAAGCTTTCTTT
j_gene: TRBJ2-1; d_gene: TRBD1; v_gene: TRBV29-1; abundance: few; CDR3aa: CSVFAAGGAYNEQFF; CDR3nt: TGCAGCGTCTTCGCAGCAGGGGGAGCCTACAATGAGCAGTTCTTC
j_gene: TRBJ1-4; d_gene: -; v_gene: TRBV7-8; abundance: -; CDR3aa: CASSVSLTGANEKLFF; CDR3nt: TGTGCCAGCAGCGTTAGTCTGACAGGCGCTAATGAAAAACTGTTTTTT
j_gene: TRBJ1-1; d_gene: TRBD1; v_gene: TRBV5-1; abundance: -; CDR3aa: CASSPTGTGGAEAFF; CDR3nt: TGCGCCAGCAGCCCTACCGGGACAGGGGGCGCAGAAGCTTTCTTT
j_gene: TRBJ2-1; d_gene: -; v_gene: TRBV6-5; abundance: -; CDR3aa: CASSYDADYEQFF; CDR3nt: TGTGCCAGCAGTTACGACGCAGACTATGAGCAGTTCTTC
j_gene: TRBJ2-1; d_gene: TRBD2; v_gene: TRBV9; abundance: -; CDR3aa: CASSAGTSGASGHEQFF; CDR3nt: TGTGCCAGCAGCGCGGGGACTAGCGGGGCGAGCGGCCATGAGCAGTTCTTC
j_gene: TRBJ1-2; d_gene: -; v_gene: TRBV19; abundance: once; CDR3aa: CASSIGSGYGYTF; CDR3nt: TGTGCCAGTAGTATAGGATCAGGCTATGGCTACACCTTC
j_gene: TRBJ1-1; d_gene: -; v_gene: TRBV10-3; abundance: few; CDR3aa: CAIRSNTEAFF; CDR3nt: TGTGCCATCCGATCGAACACTGAAGCTTTCTTT
j_gene: TRBJ1-5; d_gene: -; v_gene: TRBV27; abundance: -; CDR3aa: CASSLSQGNQPQHF; CDR3nt: TGTGCCAGCAGTTTGTCCCAAGGCAATCAGCCCCAGCATTTT
j_gene: TRBJ2-3; d_gene: -; v_gene: TRBV7-9; abundance: once; CDR3aa: CASSLAGGDTQYF; CDR3nt: TGTGCCAGCAGCTTAGCGGGGGGCGATACGCAGTATTTT
j_gene: TRBJ1-5; d_gene: TRBD1; v_gene: TRBV6-1; abundance: few; CDR3aa: CASSSGTGGGQPQHF; CDR3nt: TGTGCCAGCAGTTCCGGGACAGGGGGTGGTCAGCCCCAGCATTTT
j_gene: TRBJ2-2; d_gene: -; v_gene: TRBV6-4; abundance: once; CDR3aa: CASSVRGDTGELFF; CDR3nt: TGTGCCAGCAGTGTAAGGGGGGACACCGGGGAGCTGTTTTTT
j_gene: TRBJ1-1; d_gene: -; v_gene: TRBV2; abundance: -; CDR3aa: CASRSESSEAFF; CDR3nt: TGTGCCAGCAGGTCAGAGAGCTCTGAAGCTTTCTTT
j_gene: TRBJ2-2; d_gene: -; v_gene: TRBV18; abundance: -; CDR3aa: CASSPPLAGATGELFF; CDR3nt: TGTGCCAGCTCACCACCGCTGGCAGGGGCCACCGGGGAGCTGTTTTTT
j_gene: TRBJ1-4; d_gene: TRBD1; v_gene: TRBV10-2; abundance: -; CDR3aa: CASSRGGQGEGEKLFF; CDR3nt: TGCGCCAGCAGTCGCGGGGGACAGGGGGAGGGTGAAAAACTGTTTTTT
j_gene: TRBJ2-2; d_gene: -; v_gene: TRBV15; abundance: -; CDR3aa: CATSDRTYTGELFF; CDR3nt: TGTGCCACCAGCGACAGGACCTACACCGGGGAGCTGTTTTTT
j_gene: TRBJ2-3; d_gene: -; v_gene: TRBV27; abundance: -; CDR3aa: CASSFNWVISDTQYF; CDR3nt: TGTGCCAGCAGTTTCAACTGGGTAATATCTGATACGCAGTATTTT
j_gene: TRBJ2-3; d_gene: TRBD2; v_gene: TRBV28; abundance: few; CDR3aa: CASSPRAGGTDTQYF; CDR3nt: TGTGCCAGCAGTCCTAGGGCGGGAGGGACAGATACGCAGTATTTT
j_gene: TRBJ2-7; d_gene: -; v_gene: TRBV14; abundance: -; CDR3aa: CASSQFYEQYF; CDR3nt: TGTGCCAGCAGCCAATTCTACGAGCAGTACTTC
j_gene: TRBJ2-5; d_gene: TRBD1; v_gene: TRBV4-1; abundance: once; CDR3aa: CASSQDRGRDRGETQYF; CDR3nt: TGCGCCAGCAGCCAAGATAGGGGTCGGGACAGGGGAGAGACCCAGTACTTC
j_gene: TRBJ2-1; d_gene: -; v_gene: TRBV18; abundance: -; CDR3aa: CASSPPEGNEQFF; CDR3nt: TGTGCCAGCTCACCACCGGAGGGAAATGAGCAGTTCTTC
j_gene: TRBJ2-7; d_gene: -; v_gene: TRBV29-1; abundance: -; CDR3aa: CSVLMQGAGEQYF; CDR3nt: TGCAGCGTTCTGATGCAGGGTGCGGGCGAGCAGTACTTC
j_gene: TRBJ2-3; d_gene: TRBD2; v_gene: TRBV18; abundance: few; CDR3aa: CASSPATSGRITDTQYF; CDR3nt: TGTGCCAGCTCACCTGCGACCAGCGGGAGGATCACAGATACGCAGTATTTT
j_gene: TRBJ2-3; d_gene: -; v_gene: TRBV19; abundance: -; CDR3aa: CASSSARNTDTQYF; CDR3nt: TGTGCCAGTAGTTCTGCGCGCAACACAGATACGCAGTATTTT
j_gene: TRBJ2-4; d_gene: TRBD2; v_gene: TRBV5-4; abundance: many; CDR3aa: CASSHQTSGRNIQYF; CDR3nt: TGTGCCAGCAGCCACCAGACTAGCGGGAGAAACATTCAGTACTTC
j_gene: TRBJ2-6; d_gene: -; v_gene: TRBV10-3; abundance: -; CDR3aa: CAIRGTGANVLTF; CDR3nt: TGTGCCATCAGGGGGACCGGGGCCAACGTCCTGACTTTC
j_gene: TRBJ2-7; d_gene: TRBD2; v_gene: TRBV27; abundance: -; CDR3aa: CASSSRASGAGGRNEQYF; CDR3nt: TGTGCCAGCAGTTCCCGGGCCTCTGGAGCGGGAGGGAGGAACGAGCAGTACTTC
j_gene: TRBJ1-5; d_gene: TRBD1; v_gene: TRBV4-1; abundance: few; CDR3aa: CASSQDAGGQPQHF; CDR3nt: TGCGCCAGCAGCCAAGATGCAGGGGGGCAGCCCCAGCATTTT